This TCR beta chain was observed in a study of blood T cells in healthy people across ages. Study observations and caveats: CMV infection status of these donors was not known.

As to this clonotype: Its antigen remains unknown.

The use of a sample-barcoded 5' primer and a J-beta primer mix characterized a second PCR of roughly 7 to 12 cycles. From the 5' RACE reads, TCRdb called clonotypes with MiXCR, one entry per CDR3 protein. This sample has about 800,000 distinct CDR3 sequences, with 20% to 30% found just once. The length of the CDR3 is 15 residues. Per the germline V gene, CDR1 is PRHDT and CDR2 is FYEKMQ (reference sequence). Trimming shortened V by 4 bases and J by 2 bases, and 15 bases separated the two germline ends. This sample also belongs to another study, concerning T cells of mothers and their children. That study reports: Regardless of relatedness, pairs show thymic selection shaping TCR recombination output in a similar manner.

The chain employs TRBV13 and TRBJ2-7; tentatively, D is TRBD2 (5 bases). The sample taken for sequencing was blood. The TCR was taken from a boy younger than 18 in good health. In nucleotides, the CDR3 is TGTGCCAGCAGCTCGTCCCTTGGGGAGACCTACGAGCAGTACTTC. It translates to CASSSSLGETYEQYF.